A single sample gave rise to the 27 T cell receptor beta chains below, sequenced in a study of T cells in Graves' hyperthyroidism and ophthalmopathy. Amplified regions were TCR beta CDR3 sequences from RNA transcripts. A first-round RT-PCR of the TCR CDR3 used the HTBI primer set. TCRdb reprocessed the multiplex PCR reads with MiXCR, giving one entry per CDR3 protein. This sample has over 250,000 distinct CDR3 sequences, with around 25% found just once. The sequencing input was blood. All receptors come from a man aged 35 to 55 with Graves' hyperthyroidism that later progressed to Graves' ophthalmopathy.

This clonotype showed up just a few times. This chain joins TRBV7-8 and TRBJ1-2; D is perhaps TRBD1 (5 bases). The CDR3 contains 16 residues. The V and J ends lost 4 bases and 6 bases respectively, with 21 bases between them. CDR1 is SGHVS and CDR2 is FQNEAQ in the germline V gene. In DNA form, the CDR3 reads TGTGCCAGCAGCTCTGCCTTTGGAGGGGCGGGGGATGGCTACACCTTC. Residues: CASSSAFGGAGDGYTF.

This clonotype showed up many times. The V gene is TRBV5-1, the J gene TRBJ1-2; 10 bases line up with TRBD1. Germline V lookup: CDR1 SGHRS, CDR2 YFSETQ. V gave up 7 bases and J gave up 4 bases; unmatched junction bases: 10. There are 15 residues in the CDR3. The CDR3 nucleotides read TGCGCCAGCGGACTTCAGGGACAGGGGACCTATGGCTACACCTTC. It yields the protein CASGLQGQGTYGYTF.

There are many counts of this clonotype. The chain uses TRBV3-1 and TRBJ2-7; D unresolved. Trimming took off 1 base at V and 3 bases at J, with 4 bases between the two ends. Germline CDR1 LGHDT, CDR2 YNNKEL (reference sequence). The CDR3 consists of 12 residues. This CDR3 reads CASSQVSYEQYF. The CDR3 nucleotides are TGTGCCAGCAGCCAAGTCAGCTACGAGCAGTACTTC.

This clonotype was detected ten times or more. The rearrangement uses TRBV25-1 and TRBJ2-5, with D perhaps given as TRBD1 or TRBD2 (7 bases each). Looked up from germline, CDR1 is MGHDK and CDR2 is SYGVNS. The V end lost 3 bases, the J end lost 3 bases, and 20 bases lay between the germline ends. The length of the CDR3 is 17 residues. The CDR3 DNA reads as TGTGCCAGCAGTGAGTCAATGGGGAGGGGGCTGAAAGAGACCCAGTACTTC. It encodes CASSESMGRGLKETQYF.

The chain carries TRBV30 and TRBJ1-1; D is unresolved. The CDR3 loop spans 13 amino acids. V was clipped by 1 base and J by 0 bases, with 6 bases between them. Per germline, CDR1 GTSNPN and CDR2 SVGIG (reference sequence). The CDR3 coding sequence is TGTGCCTGGAGTGGTCGGTTGAACACTGAAGCTTTCTTT. It yields the protein CAWSGRLNTEAFF. Combining the CDR3 with reference TRBV30 and TRBJ1-1 gives the whole variable domain SQTIHQWPATLVQPVGSPLSLECTVEGTSNPNLYWYRQAAGRGLQLLFYSVGIGQISSEVPQNLSASRPQDRQFILSSKKLLLSDSGFYLCAWSGRLNTEAFFGQGTRLTVV.

There are many counts of this clonotype. This sequence joins TRBV20-1 and TRBJ1-1, with 9 positions matching TRBD1. With 0 bases clipped from V and 10 bases from J, the junction kept 9 bases outside the gene matches. The CDR3 length is 14 residues. Germline values: CDR1 DFQATT, CDR2 SNEGSKA (reference sequence). CDR3 in DNA: TGCAGTGCTAGAGAGTCCGGGACAGGGAGGGGAGCTTTCTTT. Translating it yields CSARESGTGRGAFF.

This clonotype was counted ten times or more. The V and J genes are TRBV6-1 and TRBJ2-2, with 10 bases that match TRBD2. This CDR3 comprises 16 residues. Germline assignment: CDR1 MNHNS and CDR2 SASEGT. V shed 3 bases and J 6 bases; nucleotides not matched to a gene: 7. The CDR3: CASSDYVAGGPGELFF. The DNA of the CDR3 is TGTGCCAGCAGTGATTATGTAGCGGGAGGCCCCGGGGAGCTGTTTTTT.

This clonotype was observed a few times. The chain links TRBV20-1 to TRBJ2-7; a weak D match, TRBD2 (5 bases). The germline CDR1 and CDR2 sequences are DFQATT and SNEGSKA (reference sequence). This CDR3 region has 15 residues. Trimming left V 5 bases short and J 3 bases short, with 20 bases between. The CDR3 loop is CSASVEAFTNYEQYF. CDR3 sequence (DNA): TGCAGTGCTTCGGTGGAGGCGTTCACTAACTACGAGCAGTACTTC.

Many counts were recorded for this clonotype. This chain links TRBV18 with TRBJ1-1; tentatively, D is TRBD1 (6 bases). Trimming removed 4 bases from V and 1 base from J, with 13 bases in between. Germline V CDR1 and CDR2: KGHSH, LQKENI. The CDR3 is made up of 15 amino acids. The CDR3 DNA sequence: TGTGCCAGCTCACACCCGGGACAATCGAACACTGAAGCTTTCTTT. It encodes CASSHPGQSNTEAFF.

The chain couples TRBV20-1 to TRBJ2-7; tentatively, D is TRBD2 (5 bases). The germline V gene has CDR1 DFQATT and CDR2 SNEGSKA (reference sequence). The V and J ends lost 0 bases and 4 bases respectively, with 7 bases between them. CDR3 length: 12 amino acids. The CDR3, as DNA: TGCAGTGCTAGAGAGGAGGCGTACGAGCAGTACTTC. Protein product: CSAREEAYEQYF.

This clonotype has a count of ten or more. The chain uses TRBV5-6 and TRBJ1-2; 10 nucleotides agree with TRBD1. The germline V gene has CDR1 SGHDT and CDR2 YYEEEE. The CDR3 spans 12 residues. V lost 4 bases to trimming and J lost 7 bases; unmatched junction nucleotides: 1. CDR3 sequence reads: CASSRDRGGYTF. Written as DNA, the CDR3 is TGTGCCAGCAGCAGGGACAGGGGTGGCTACACCTTC.

This clonotype was recorded many times. This chain links TRBV12-3 or TRBV12-4 with TRBJ1-5; 7 positions match TRBD1. V gave up 0 bases and J gave up 6 bases; unmatched junction bases: 5. CDR3 size: 15 residues. The DNA of the CDR3 is TGTGCCAGCAGTTTAGCTTCAGGGGGATCTCAGCCCCAGCATTTT. Amino acid sequence: CASSLASGGSQPQHF.

This clonotype has a count of ten or more. V is TRBV11-2 and J is TRBJ2-7; D unclear. The CDR3 sequence is 14 residues long. Trimming took off 4 bases at V and 3 bases at J, with 13 bases between the two ends. Germline loops: CDR1 SGHAT, CDR2 FQNNGV. Written as DNA, the CDR3 is TGTGCCAGCAGCTGGCTAGGGTCATACTACGAGCAGTACTTC. Amino acids: CASSWLGSYYEQYF.

Many counts were recorded for this clonotype. The rearrangement links TRBV29-1 to TRBJ1-1, with D possibly being TRBD1 (5 bases). CDR3 length: 13 amino acids. The V gene lost 4 bases and the J gene lost 1 base, with 10 bases spanning the gap. The germline CDR1 and CDR2 sequences are SQVTM and ANQGSEA. The CDR3 nucleotides are TGCAGCGTTGCCGGGGCAGGGAACACTGAAGCTTTCTTT. Amino acids: CSVAGAGNTEAFF.

There are many counts of this clonotype. The chain is built from TRBV9 and TRBJ2-7; weak D call: TRBD2 (5 bases). V was clipped by 4 bases and J by 2 bases, with 19 bases between them. Germline lookup yields CDR1 SGDLS and CDR2 YYNGEE. This CDR3 is built from 16 residues. The DNA of the CDR3 is TGTGCCAGCAGCCCTCACATCGGGAAGCCCCCCTACGAGCAGTACTTC. Translated: CASSPHIGKPPYEQYF.

The sample holds many counts of this clonotype. The chain links TRBV25-1 to TRBJ1-2; weak D call: TRBD1 (5 bases). Germline V gene data show CDR1 as MGHDK and CDR2 as SYGVNS. Trimming shortened V by 3 bases and J by 0 bases, and 17 bases separated the two germline ends. This CDR3 spans 17 amino acids. The CDR3 nucleotides read TGTGCCAGCAGTGATTACCAGGTGTTCAGGGCTAACTATGGCTACACCTTC. Protein sequence: CASSDYQVFRANYGYTF.

The chain carries TRBV9 and TRBJ2-7, with D perhaps matching TRBD1 (5 bases). Germline V gene lookup returns CDR1 SGDLS and CDR2 YYNGEE. This CDR3 spans 13 amino acids. Trimming removed 0 bases from V and 8 bases from J, with 12 bases in between. The CDR3 spells CASSVVQGEQQYF. DNA for the CDR3: TGTGCCAGCAGCGTAGTTCAAGGGGAACAGCAGTACTTC.

This clonotype was detected many times. This sequence joins TRBV10-2 and TRBJ2-7, with a weak D call TRBD1 (6 bases). The CDR3 spans 15 residues. CDR1 WSHSY and CDR2 SAAADI come from the germline V gene. Trimming left V 7 bases short and J 2 bases short, with 18 bases between. In DNA, the CDR3 is TGCGCCAGCACAGAAGCGGACAGTTCTACCTACGAGCAGTACTTC. Translating it yields CASTEADSSTYEQYF.

This clonotype was seen many times. V gene TRBV6-1 combines with J gene TRBJ2-7; 10 bases line up with TRBD1. Germline V gene sequence: CDR1 MNHNS, CDR2 SASEGT. J was trimmed by 4 bases and V by 5 bases; bases with no gene match: 8. The CDR3 loop spans 15 amino acids. As DNA, the CDR3 is TGTGCCAGCAGTAGGGACGGACAGGGGGGGTACGAGCAGTACTTC. Its translation is CASSRDGQGGYEQYF.

On this clonotype itself: One junction end disagrees with the germline gene, perhaps due to a read error. The genes are TRBV27 and TRBJ2-7; no reliable D call. Germline V gives CDR1 MNHEY, CDR2 SMNVEV (reference sequence). There are 12 residues in the CDR3. The CDR3 sequence is CAISPTLYEQYF. The CDR3 DNA follows: TGTGCCATCAGTCCTACCCTGTACGAGCAGTACTTC.

This chain joins TRBV12-5 and TRBJ1-1; D uncertain. Germline V gene data show CDR1 as LGHNT and CDR2 as FRNRAP. V shed 1 base and J shed 0 bases, with 12 bases lying between them. This CDR3 has 16 amino acids. The CDR3 is CASGLALGGVNTEAFF. In DNA, the CDR3 is TGTGCTAGTGGTTTGGCCTTAGGCGGAGTGAACACTGAAGCTTTCTTT.

This chain joins TRBV4-1 and TRBJ2-5, with 11 nucleotides matching TRBD2. CDR1 and CDR2 (germline): MGHRA, YSYEKL. V gave up 0 bases and J gave up 5 bases; unmatched junction bases: 8. The CDR3 is 17 residues long. The CDR3 spells CASSQDQLAGVVETQYF. CDR3 sequence (DNA): TGCGCCAGCAGCCAAGATCAACTAGCGGGGGTTGTCGAGACCCAGTACTTC.

The chain is built from TRBV6-1 and TRBJ2-5, with 7 bases that match TRBD1. The germline V gene encodes CDR1 MNHNS and CDR2 SASEGT. Losses at the gene ends were 10 bases for V and 7 bases for J; bases not matched to a gene: 9. The CDR3 is 12 amino acids. CDR3 DNA: TGTGCCACTAACGACAGGGTAGGGACCCAGTACTTC. Encoded protein: CATNDRVGTQYF.

The J gene is TRBJ1-2, the V gene TRBV12-3 or TRBV12-4; tentative D call: TRBD1 (6 bases). CDR3 length equals 13 residues. Between the trimmed V and J ends, which lost 5 bases and 8 bases, there was a span of 15 bases. In nucleotides, the CDR3 is TGTGCCAGCAGTCGTACCCAGGGGTACGGCTACACCTTC. Protein product: CASSRTQGYGYTF.

CDR3 in DNA: TGTGCCAGCAGTCCCCGGACTAGCGGGGTTCTCTACGAGCAGTACTTC. Translated, it gives CASSPRTSGVLYEQYF. The chain links TRBV12-3 or TRBV12-4 to TRBJ2-7; TRBD2 matches 12 bases. The CDR3 sequence is 16 residues long. The V gene end was trimmed by 5 bases and the J gene end by 3 bases; junction bases not matched to a gene: 8.

The gene calls are TRBV6-1 and TRBJ1-3; TRBD1 matches at 9 bases. The CDR3 extends over 15 amino acids. Per the germline V gene, CDR1 is MNHNS and CDR2 is SASEGT. Trimming at V came to 4 bases and at J to 0 bases, leaving 1 base not matched to a gene. This CDR3 is CASSVTGGSGNTIYF. The CDR3, as DNA: TGTGCCAGCAGTGTGACAGGGGGCTCTGGAAACACCATATATTTT.

V is TRBV6-1 and J is TRBJ2-2; D is possibly TRBD2 (6 bases). With 6 bases removed from V and 5 bases from J, the gap between germline ends came to 16 bases. Germline V lookup: CDR1 MNHNS, CDR2 SASEGT. This CDR3 contains 15 residues. The CDR3 bases are TGTGCCAGCAGCGCCGGGAGAACGGTAACCGGGGAGCTGTTTTTT. It specifies CASSAGRTVTGELFF.